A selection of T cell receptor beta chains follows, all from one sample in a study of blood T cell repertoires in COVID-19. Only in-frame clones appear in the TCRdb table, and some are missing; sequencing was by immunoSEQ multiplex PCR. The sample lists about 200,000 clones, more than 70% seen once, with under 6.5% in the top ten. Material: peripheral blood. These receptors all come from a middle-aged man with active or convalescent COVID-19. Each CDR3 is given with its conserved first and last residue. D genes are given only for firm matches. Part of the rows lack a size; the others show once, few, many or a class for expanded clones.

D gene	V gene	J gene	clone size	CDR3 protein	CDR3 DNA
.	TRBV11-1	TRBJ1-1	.	CASSSRLQVNTEAFF	TGTGCCAGCAGCTCTCGCCTACAGGTGAACACTGAAGCTTTCTTT
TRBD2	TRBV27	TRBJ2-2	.	CASSSDSGLGELFF	TGTGCCAGCAGTTCCGATAGCGGGTTAGGGGAGCTGTTTTTT
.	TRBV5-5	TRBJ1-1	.	CASRQTGQMNTEAFF	TGTGCCAGCAGACAAACCGGACAGATGAACACTGAAGCTTTCTTT
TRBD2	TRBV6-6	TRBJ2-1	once	CASSRTGTSQFF	TGTGCCAGCAGTCGTACCGGGACTAGTCAGTTCTTC
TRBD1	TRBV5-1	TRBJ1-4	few	CASSQLGGADEKLFF	TGCGCCAGCAGCCAGTTAGGGGGCGCGGATGAAAAACTGTTTTTT
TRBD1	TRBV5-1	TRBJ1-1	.	CASATGEGNTEAFF	TGCGCCAGCGCAACAGGGGAAGGGAACACTGAAGCTTTCTTT
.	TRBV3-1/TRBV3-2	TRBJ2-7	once	CASSQGWSYEQYF	TGTGCCAGCAGCCAAGGTTGGAGCTACGAGCAGTACTTC
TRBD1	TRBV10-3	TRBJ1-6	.	CAISGGTGQSPLHF	TGTGCCATCAGTGGAGGGACAGGGCAATCACCCCTCCACTTT
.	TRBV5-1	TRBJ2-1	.	CASSGGLGGIEQFF	TGCGCCAGCAGCGGGGGTCTTGGGGGCATTGAGCAGTTCTTC
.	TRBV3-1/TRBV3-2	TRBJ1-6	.	CASSQDILSRSPLHF	TGTGCCAGCAGCCAAGATATACTGTCTAGGTCACCCCTCCACTTT
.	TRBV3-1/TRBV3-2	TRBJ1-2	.	CASSPPDRGYGYTF	TGTGCCAGCAGCCCCCCGGACAGAGGATATGGCTACACCTTC
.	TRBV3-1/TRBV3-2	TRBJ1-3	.	CASSQELRYSGNTIYF	TGTGCCAGCAGCCAGGAACTACGATACTCTGGAAACACCATATATTTT
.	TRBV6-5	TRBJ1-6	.	CASSYLGQSYSPLHF	TGTGCCAGCAGTTACTTGGGACAATCATACTCACCCCTCCACTTT
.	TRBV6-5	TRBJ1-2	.	CASSLGGFNYGYTF	TGTGCCAGCAGTCTCGGGGGTTTTAACTATGGCTACACCTTC
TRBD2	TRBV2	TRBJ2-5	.	CASRDGTSGRQETQYF	TGTGCCAGCAGGGATGGGACTAGCGGAAGGCAAGAGACCCAGTACTTC
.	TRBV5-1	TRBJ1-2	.	CASSLDGIYGYTF	TGCGCCAGCAGCTTGGACGGGATATATGGCTACACCTTC
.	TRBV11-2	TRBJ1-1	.	CASSLATNTEAFF	TGTGCCAGCAGCTTAGCCACTAACACTGAAGCTTTCTTT
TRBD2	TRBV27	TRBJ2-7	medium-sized	CASMGGASYEQYF	TGTGCCAGCATGGGAGGGGCTTCCTACGAGCAGTACTTC
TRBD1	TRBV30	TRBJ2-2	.	CAWSVVTRGRGELFF	TGTGCCTGGAGTGTGGTAACAAGGGGGCGAGGGGAGCTGTTTTTT
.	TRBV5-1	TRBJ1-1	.	CASSLPGGTEAFF	TGCGCCAGCAGTCTTCCGGGAGGGACTGAAGCTTTCTTT
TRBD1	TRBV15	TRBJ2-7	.	CATSRLRVGQGDEQYF	TGTGCCACCAGCAGACTGAGGGTCGGACAGGGAGACGAGCAGTACTTC
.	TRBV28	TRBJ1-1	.	CASTDRVLEAFF	TGTGCCAGCACTGACAGAGTCCTTGAAGCTTTCTTT
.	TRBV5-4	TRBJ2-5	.	CASSFGSATQYF	TGTGCCAGCAGCTTCGGGAGTGCTACCCAGTACTTC
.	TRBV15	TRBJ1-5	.	CATSREADSFNQPQHF	TGTGCCACCAGCAGAGAGGCAGACTCCTTCAATCAGCCCCAGCATTTT
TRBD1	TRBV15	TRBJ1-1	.	CATSSFSGTGEGEAFF	TGTGCCACCAGCAGCTTCTCTGGGACAGGGGAGGGGGAAGCTTTCTTT
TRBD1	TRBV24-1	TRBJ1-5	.	CATSDRDRNSNQPQHF	TGTGCCACCAGTGATAGGGACAGGAATAGCAATCAGCCCCAGCATTTT
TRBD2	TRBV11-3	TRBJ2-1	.	CASSPTSGSNYEQFF	TGTGCCAGCAGCCCGACTAGCGGGAGTAATTATGAGCAGTTCTTC
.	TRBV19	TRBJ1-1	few	CASSLELGGTEAFF	TGTGCCAGTAGTTTGGAGTTGGGGGGCACTGAAGCTTTCTTT
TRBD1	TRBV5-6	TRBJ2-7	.	CASSSLGTGYYEQYF	TGTGCCAGCAGCTCTCTCGGGACAGGGTACTACGAGCAGTACTTC
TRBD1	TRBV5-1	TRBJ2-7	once	CASSLETGLLDEQYF	TGCGCCAGCAGCTTGGAGACAGGGCTTTTGGACGAGCAGTACTTC
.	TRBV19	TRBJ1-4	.	CASSIGVRGNEKLFF	TGTGCCAGTAGTATAGGGGTCAGGGGCAACGAAAAACTGTTTTTT
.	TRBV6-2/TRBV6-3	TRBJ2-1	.	CASSYRRINEQFF	TGTGCCAGCAGTTACCGGCGGATCAATGAGCAGTTCTTC
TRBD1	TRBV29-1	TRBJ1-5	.	CSVGGTGGQPQHF	TGCAGCGTTGGGGGGACAGGGGGTCAGCCCCAGCATTTT
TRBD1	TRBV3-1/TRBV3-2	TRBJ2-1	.	CASSPDRGSYNEQFF	TGTGCCAGCAGCCCGGACAGGGGTTCCTACAATGAGCAGTTCTTC